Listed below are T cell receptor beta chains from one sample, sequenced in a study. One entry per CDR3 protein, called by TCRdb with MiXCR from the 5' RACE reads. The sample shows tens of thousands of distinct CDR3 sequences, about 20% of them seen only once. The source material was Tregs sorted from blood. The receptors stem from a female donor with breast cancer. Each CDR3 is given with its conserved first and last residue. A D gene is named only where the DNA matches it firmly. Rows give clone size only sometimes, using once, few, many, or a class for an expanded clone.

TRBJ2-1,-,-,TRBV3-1,TGTGCCAGCAGCCAAACCCGACAGAATGAGCAGTTCTTC,CASSQTRQNEQFF
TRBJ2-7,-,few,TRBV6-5,TGTGCCAGCAGAGCCCAGGGCCACGAGCAGTACTTC,CASRAQGHEQYF
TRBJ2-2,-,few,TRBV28,TGTGCCAGCAGTTTGTATTTAGGGCAGGGACGAGCCGGGGAGCTGTTTTTT,CASSLYLGQGRAGELFF
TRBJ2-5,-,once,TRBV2,TGTGCCAGCAGTGAAATCCCCGCCCAGTACTTC,CASSEIPAQYF
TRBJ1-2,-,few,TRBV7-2,TGTGCCAGCAGCTTAGTTGGGCTAGCTAACTATGGCTACACCTTC,CASSLVGLANYGYTF
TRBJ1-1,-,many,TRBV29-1,TGCAGCGTTTCAGCATGGCAGGGGCTTAACCCTGAAGCTTTCTTT,CSVSAWQGLNPEAFF
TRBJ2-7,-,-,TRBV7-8,TGTACCAGCAGCTTAGCGGTTGGCAGAACCTACGAGCAGTACTTC,CTSSLAVGRTYEQYF
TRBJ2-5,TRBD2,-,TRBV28,TGTGCCAGCAGTTTATGGAAACTAGCGGGAGAGGGGGGGGAGGCCCAGTACTTC,CASSLWKLAGEGGEAQYF
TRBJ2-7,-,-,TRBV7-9,TGTGCCAGCAGAGGGGACCGGACAAGTAGCTCCTACGAGCAGTACTTC,CASRGDRTSSSYEQYF
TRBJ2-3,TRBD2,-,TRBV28,TGTGCCAGCAGGGCTAGCGGAGGCACAGATACGCAGTATTTT,CASRASGGTDTQYF
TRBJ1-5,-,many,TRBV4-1,TGCGCCAGCAGCCAGCTCGTTCCATCGGTAGGGAATCAGCCCCAGCATTTT,CASSQLVPSVGNQPQHF
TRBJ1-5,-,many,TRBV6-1,TGTGCCAGCAGTGACTCCAGTCTGGGGCAGCCCCAGCATTTT,CASSDSSLGQPQHF
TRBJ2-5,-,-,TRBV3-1,TGTGCCAGCAATCCTCTCGGGCTCCAAGAGACCCAGTACTTC,CASNPLGLQETQYF
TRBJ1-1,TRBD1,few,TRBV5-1,TGCGCCAGCAGCTCGGGACAGGGGGACACTGAAGCTTTCTTT,CASSSGQGDTEAFF
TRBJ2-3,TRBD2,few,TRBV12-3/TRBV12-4,TGTGCCAGCAGTTCCCGGACTAGCGGGAGACATTTGGATACGCAGTATTTT,CASSSRTSGRHLDTQYF
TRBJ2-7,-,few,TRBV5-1,TGCGCCAGCAGCCTGACAGTGAGCCCCTACGGGCAGTACTTC,CASSLTVSPYGQYF
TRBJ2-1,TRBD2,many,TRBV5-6,TGTGCCAGCAGCTTTTCCGGGACTAACTCCTACAATGAGCAGTTCTTC,CASSFSGTNSYNEQFF
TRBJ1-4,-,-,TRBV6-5,TGTGCCAGCAGCAGGGGAACTAATGAAAAACTGTTTTTT,CASSRGTNEKLFF
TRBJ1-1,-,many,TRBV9,TGTGCCAGCAGTTGGGGCAGGGACACTGAAGCTTTCTTT,CASSWGRDTEAFF
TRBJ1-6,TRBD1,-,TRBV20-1,TGCGGTGCTAGAGACCGGGGACAGATTGGTTCACCCCTCCACTTT,CGARDRGQIGSPLHF
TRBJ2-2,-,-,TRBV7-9,TGTGCCAGCAGAGCCGAACAACCGAACACCGGGGAGCTGTTTTTT,CASRAEQPNTGELFF
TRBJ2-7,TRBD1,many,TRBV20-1,TGCAGTGCTAGGACAGGGGCCGGCTACGAGCAGTACTTC,CSARTGAGYEQYF
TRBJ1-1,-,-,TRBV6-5,TGTGCCAGCAGACCCGGGGGCGGCCCTCCTGAAGCTTTCTTT,CASRPGGGPPEAFF
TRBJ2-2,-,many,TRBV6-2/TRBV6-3,TGTGCCAGCAGTTACATCGGTATTACCGGGGAGCTGTTTTTT,CASSYIGITGELFF
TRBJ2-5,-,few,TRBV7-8,TGTGCCAGCAGCTTAGGAAGGGTCCTTCAAGAGACCCAGTACTTC,CASSLGRVLQETQYF
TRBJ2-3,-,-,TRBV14,TGTGCCAGCAGCCAAGATGGGTCCGGCCTCGGGGATACGCAGTATTTT,CASSQDGSGLGDTQYF
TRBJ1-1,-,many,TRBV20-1,TGCAGTGCTCTACCGGGACACCGGAACACTGAAGCTTTCTTT,CSALPGHRNTEAFF
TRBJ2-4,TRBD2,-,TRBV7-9,TGTGCCAGCAGCTCCGGCAGGGCGGGAGGCAAAAACATTCAGTACTTC,CASSSGRAGGKNIQYF
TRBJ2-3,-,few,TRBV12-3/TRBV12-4,TGTGCCAGCAGCCCCGGACGCGAGCCGCAGTATTTT,CASSPGREPQYF
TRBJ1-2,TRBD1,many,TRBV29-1,TGCAGCGTTGACGAGGGGGCGTTTTATGGCTACACCTTC,CSVDEGAFYGYTF
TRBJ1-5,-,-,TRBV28,TGTGCCAGCAGTTTACAGGCCAATCAGCCCCAGCATTTT,CASSLQANQPQHF
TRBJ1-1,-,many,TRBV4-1,TGCGCCAGCAGCCCGATCTACCTGACAGCGCACACTGAAGCTTTCTTT,CASSPIYLTAHTEAFF
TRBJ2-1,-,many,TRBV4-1,TGCGCCAGCAGCCAAGCCGGAGATGAGCAGTTCTTC,CASSQAGDEQFF
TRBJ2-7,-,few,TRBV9,TGTGCCAGCAGCGTAGAAGGGGACTCCTCTACGGAGCAGTACTTC,CASSVEGDSSTEQYF
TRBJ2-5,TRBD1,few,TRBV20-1,TGCAGTGCTAGAGCTATCGGGACAGCCAACCAAGAGACCCAGTACTTC,CSARAIGTANQETQYF
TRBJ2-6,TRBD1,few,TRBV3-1,TGTGCCAGCAGCCAAGATCTTGCAGGGGGCTACTCTGGGGCCAACGTCCTGACTTTC,CASSQDLAGGYSGANVLTF
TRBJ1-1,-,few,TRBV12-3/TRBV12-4,TGTGCCAGCAGTCAGACTATGAACACTGAAGCTTTCTTT,CASSQTMNTEAFF
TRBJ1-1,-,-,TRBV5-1,TGCGCCAGCAGCTTGGGCCAGGACCTTCCTGAAGCTTTCTTT,CASSLGQDLPEAFF
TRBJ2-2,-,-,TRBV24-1,TGTGCCACCAGTGATTTGGATTGGGCCGGGAGCACCGGGACCACCGGGGAGCTGTTTTTT,CATSDLDWAGSTGTTGELFF